This paragraph reports one T cell receptor beta chain. Its antigen is unidentified. The sample is drawn from a study of CD8+ T cells in alopecia areata. Study summary: Treated patients received oral tofacitinib, 5 to 10 mg twice daily. Study findings and constraints: Tofacitinib significantly brought down scalp clonality and expanded CD8+ clones among top 100.

Extracted RNA was reverse transcribed, and the resulting cDNA served as sequencing template. This table comes from immunoSEQ multiplex PCR, and its TCRdb copy is limited to in-frame clones, with some not included. The table has about 210,000 clones, around 57% seen once. Specified treatment: oral pan-JAK inhibitor, 5-10 mg twice daily. This TCR was recovered from a human donor with alopecia areata. This specimen consisted of CD4+ T cells sorted from blood, obtained at week 4, from a patient treated with tofacitinib.

This CDR3 reads CASSENLNTEAFF. CDR3 nucleotides: TGTGCCAGCAGTGAAAACCTGAACACTGAAGCTTTCTTT. The rearrangement uses TRBV6-1 and TRBJ1-1, with unresolved D. Trimming took off 2 bases at V and 0 bases at J, with 4 bases between the two ends. This CDR3 is built from 13 residues. Germline CDR1 MNHNS, CDR2 SASEGT.